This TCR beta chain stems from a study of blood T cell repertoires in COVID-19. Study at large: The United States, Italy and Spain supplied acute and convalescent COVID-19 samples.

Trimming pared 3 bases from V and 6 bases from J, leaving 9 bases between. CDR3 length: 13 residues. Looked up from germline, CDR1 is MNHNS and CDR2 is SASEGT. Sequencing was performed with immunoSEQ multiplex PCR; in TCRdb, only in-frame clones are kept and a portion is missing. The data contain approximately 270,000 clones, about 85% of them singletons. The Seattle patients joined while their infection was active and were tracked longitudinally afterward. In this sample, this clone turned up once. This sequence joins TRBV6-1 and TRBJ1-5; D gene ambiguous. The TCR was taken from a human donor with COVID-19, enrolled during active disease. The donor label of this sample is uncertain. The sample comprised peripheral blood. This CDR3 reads CASSDGRSQPQHF. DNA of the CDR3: TGTGCCAGCAGTGACGGGAGAAGTCAGCCCCAGCATTTT.